This passage covers 10 T cell receptor beta chains from one sample sequenced in a study of cytomegalovirus exposure and HLA in healthy donors. The PCR had 60 Vbeta and 13 Jbeta primers. The protocol was immunoSEQ multiplex PCR, while the TCRdb copy is restricted to in-frame clones and leaves out a portion. Among 160,000 or so clones listed, around 80% were seen once. The specimen sequenced was PBMCs. These receptors were taken from a man aged 25 to 40 in good health and CMV-seronegative.

V and J are TRBV7-9 and TRBJ2-1; maybe TRBD1 (6 bases). Germline V gene lookup returns CDR1 SEHNR and CDR2 FQNEAQ (reference sequence). This CDR3 has 15 amino acids. Trimming left V 5 bases short and J 1 base short, with 12 bases between. Here the CDR3 reads CASSPTGKSYNEQFF. DNA of the CDR3: TGTGCCAGCAGCCCAACAGGGAAATCCTACAATGAGCAGTTCTTC.

This rearrangement joins TRBV19 to TRBJ2-7, with TRBD1 matching 7 bases. V lost 6 bases, J lost 0 bases, and 8 bases stayed unmatched. The CDR3 is 15 amino acids. Per the germline V gene, CDR1 is LNHDA and CDR2 is SQIVND (reference sequence). This chain's CDR3 is CASRNRGRSSYEQYF. The DNA for the CDR3 is TGTGCCAGTAGAAACAGGGGAAGAAGCTCCTACGAGCAGTACTTC.

The J gene is TRBJ1-1, the V gene TRBV28; TRBD1 might be the D (6 bases). V dropped 4 bases and J dropped 3 bases, with 9 bases sitting between them. The CDR3 contains 13 residues. Germline V CDR1 and CDR2: MDHEN, SYDVKM. The CDR3 protein is CASSSGGYTEAFF. Written as DNA, the CDR3 is TGTGCCAGCAGTTCGGGGGGCTACACTGAAGCTTTCTTT.

This chain joins TRBV5-1 and TRBJ2-6; D call uncertain. Trimming took off 4 bases at V and 0 bases at J, with 11 bases between the two ends. The germline CDR1 and CDR2 sequences are SGHRS and YFSETQ. This CDR3 region has 16 residues. CDR3 sequence reads: CASSPPLSSGANVLTF. The CDR3 DNA follows: TGCGCCAGCAGCCCCCCCTTGAGCTCTGGGGCCAACGTCCTGACTTTC.

The rearrangement uses TRBV6-1 and TRBJ2-4, with a tentative D call TRBD2 (6 bases). In germline, CDR1 is MNHNS, CDR2 SASEGT. Trimming cost V 4 bases and J 6 bases, with 19 bases left between them. There are 16 residues in the CDR3. The CDR3: CASSAVAGKGGNIQYF. CDR3 bases: TGTGCCAGCAGTGCGGTGGCGGGAAAAGGCGGAAACATTCAGTACTTC.

This chain connects TRBV7-2 to TRBJ2-3, with 8 positions matching TRBD2. Germline-derived CDR1 and CDR2 are SGHTA and FQGNSA. The CDR3 contains 15 residues. Trimming at V came to 4 bases and at J to 2 bases, leaving 5 bases not matched to a gene. CDR3 sequence reads: CASSSRGLATDTQYF. The CDR3, as DNA: TGTGCCAGCAGCTCCCGAGGACTAGCCACAGATACGCAGTATTTT.

This chain joins TRBV5-6 and TRBJ1-1, with D perhaps matching TRBD1 (5 bases). Trimming shortened V by 4 bases and J by 3 bases, and 13 bases separated the two germline ends. CDR3 size: 14 residues. CDR1 is SGHDT and CDR2 is YYEEEE in the germline V gene. In DNA form, the CDR3 reads TGTGCCAGCAGCCCCCGACAGAGGCACACTGAAGCTTTCTTT. Its protein product is CASSPRQRHTEAFF. Full variable domain (remainder filled in from reference TRBV5-6 and TRBJ1-1): DAGVTQSPTHLIKTRGQQVTLRCSPKSGHDTVSWYQQALGQGPQFIFQYYEEEERQRGNFPDRFSGHQFPNYSSELNVNALLLGDSALYLCASSPRQRHTEAFFGQGTRLTVV.

The V gene is TRBV6-5, the J gene TRBJ2-7; D is possibly TRBD2 (6 bases). The CDR3 is 14 residues long. Germline values: CDR1 MNHEY, CDR2 SVGAGI. Between the trimmed V and J ends, which lost 6 bases and 1 base, there was a span of 13 bases. The CDR3 nucleotides read TGTGCCAGCAGCCCGGGACTTGTTTCCTACGAGCAGTACTTC. It is translated as CASSPGLVSYEQYF.

The chain combines TRBV27 with TRBJ2-7; 11 bases map to TRBD2. The germline CDR1 and CDR2 sequences are MNHEY and SMNVEV (reference sequence). J gave up 7 bases and V 5 bases, and 10 bases lay outside the gene matches. There are 15 residues in the CDR3. The CDR3: CASSQLAGATGEQYF. The CDR3 DNA reads as TGTGCCAGCAGTCAACTAGCGGGAGCCACGGGGGAGCAGTACTTC.

The chain uses TRBV28 and TRBJ2-5, with D tentatively TRBD2 (5 bases). The CDR3 extends over 15 amino acids. V was pared by 0 bases and J by 5 bases, with 13 bases between. The germline V gene has CDR1 MDHEN and CDR2 SYDVKM. The CDR3 DNA follows: TGTGCCAGCAGTTTATGGGAAGGGAGTGGGGAGACCCAGTACTTC. Translating it yields CASSLWEGSGETQYF.